These 19 T cell receptor beta chains share one sample of origin, sequenced in a study of blood T cell repertoires in COVID-19. TCRdb's copy holds only in-frame clones and misses some; the assay was immunoSEQ multiplex PCR. The sample includes roughly 150,000 clones, around four fifths seen only once; the top ten take roughly 8.1%. The sequencing input was peripheral blood. These receptors were taken from a woman at least 80 years old with COVID-19, enrolled during active disease.

This clone was detected a few times. The gene calls are TRBV2 and TRBJ1-1, with a possible D match to TRBD1 (5 bases). The CDR3 has 13 amino acids. V was pared by 8 bases and J by 5 bases, with 15 bases between. Per germline, CDR1 SNHLY and CDR2 FYNNEI. In DNA form, the CDR3 reads TGTGCCAGCGACCCGGGGGTCTGGACTGAAGCTTTCTTT. Protein: CASDPGVWTEAFF.

The rearrangement links TRBV5-1 to TRBJ1-1; 9 bases are a match to TRBD1. The trim removed 4 bases at V and 1 base at J, leaving 5 bases unmatched. CDR3 size: 15 residues. The germline CDR1 and CDR2 sequences are SGHRS and YFSETQ. DNA of the CDR3: TGCGCCAGCAGCCTTCAACAGGGGGCGAACACTGAAGCTTTCTTT. This codes for CASSLQQGANTEAFF. Combining the CDR3 with reference TRBV5-1 and TRBJ1-1 gives the whole variable domain KAGVTQTPRYLIKTRGQQVTLSCSPISGHRSVSWYQQTPGQGLQFLFEYFSETQRNKGNFPGRFSGRQFSNSRSEMNVSTLELGDSALYLCASSLQQGANTEAFFGQGTRLTVV.

The chain is built from TRBV9 and TRBJ1-3; D is undetermined. Germline-derived CDR1 and CDR2 are SGDLS and YYNGEE. This CDR3 is 15 amino acids long. With 3 bases removed from V and 0 bases from J, the gap between germline ends came to 10 bases. CDR3 bases: TGTGCCAGCAGCGCCCGACATAGCTCTGGAAACACCATATATTTT. Translating it yields CASSARHSSGNTIYF.

The gene calls are TRBV21-1 and TRBJ2-7; TRBD1, as called in the table, went unchecked against the DNA. TRBV21-1 is a known pseudogene. CDR3 length: 15 residues. The CDR3 sequence is CASSNSSGTPNEQYF. The CDR3 region has the DNA TGTGCCAGCAGCAACTCCTCCGGGACACCGAACGAGCAGTACTTC.

This chain connects TRBV5-8 to TRBJ2-7, with TRBD2 matching over 7 bases. CDR3 length: 14 residues. J lost 3 bases, V lost 2 bases, and 5 bases had no gene match. Germline V gene lookup returns CDR1 SGHTS and CDR2 YDEGEE. The CDR3 is CASSFWGGDYEQYF. The CDR3 DNA reads as TGTGCCAGCAGCTTTTGGGGGGGAGACTACGAGCAGTACTTC.

The chain joins TRBV18 to TRBJ1-1; no firm D call. The CDR3 has 18 amino acids. V was cut by 5 bases and J by 0 bases, with 22 bases left in between. Germline values: CDR1 KGHSH, CDR2 LQKENI. CDR3 amino acids: CASSAQRGGPTVNTEAFF. DNA of the CDR3: TGTGCCAGCTCAGCTCAACGGGGAGGCCCTACGGTGAACACTGAAGCTTTCTTT.

The genes are TRBV15 and TRBJ1-1; D not resolved. In germline, CDR1 is LNHNV, CDR2 YYDKDF (reference sequence). V lost 4 bases and J lost 2, with 8 bases in between. The CDR3 totals 13 residues. CDR3 region: CATSIQKNTEAFF. The CDR3 nucleotides are TGTGCCACCAGCATACAGAAAAACACTGAAGCTTTCTTT.

The chain carries TRBV27 and TRBJ1-1, with D possibly being TRBD1 (5 bases). This CDR3 contains 13 residues. The ends were cut back, 7 bases at V and 3 bases at J, with 12 bases in the middle. The V gene's germline CDR1 is MNHEY and CDR2 SMNVEV (reference sequence). CDR3 amino acids: CASNRIGDTEAFF. The CDR3 nucleotides read TGTGCCAGCAACAGGATAGGGGACACTGAAGCTTTCTTT.

This sequence joins TRBV18 and TRBJ2-3; TRBD1 matches at 8 bases. The CDR3 is 15 amino acids. The germline gives CDR1 KGHSH, CDR2 LQKENI. V was clipped by 3 bases and J by 3 bases; unmatched bases: 5. For the CDR3, the DNA is TGTGCCAGCTCACCTCTCGGACAGGGAACAGATACGCAGTATTTT. This translates into CASSPLGQGTDTQYF.

The J gene is TRBJ2-7, the V gene TRBV5-1, with 8 bases that match TRBD2. This CDR3 has 15 amino acids. Trimming removed 0 bases from V and 0 bases from J; junction bases left unmatched: 2. Germline V gene lookup returns CDR1 SGHRS and CDR2 YFSETQ. Here the CDR3 reads CASSLGSGVSYEQYF. Here the CDR3 DNA reads TGCGCCAGCAGCTTGGGTAGCGGGGTCTCCTACGAGCAGTACTTC. Combining the CDR3 with reference TRBV5-1 and TRBJ2-7 gives the whole variable domain KAGVTQTPRYLIKTRGQQVTLSCSPISGHRSVSWYQQTPGQGLQFLFEYFSETQRNKGNFPGRFSGRQFSNSRSEMNVSTLELGDSALYLCASSLGSGVSYEQYFGPGTRLTVT.

This clone was recorded only once. The CDR3 DNA follows: TGTGCCAGCAGCCCGGCGGGGGGTTCCTACAATGAGCAGTTCTTC. Translated, it gives CASSPAGGSYNEQFF. The chain has TRBV11-2 and TRBJ2-1; the match to TRBD2 covers 8 bases. After removal of 5 bases from V and 1 base from J, the junction contained 4 bases not matched to a gene. CDR1 is SGHAT, CDR2 FQNNGV, per germline. The CDR3 sequence is 15 residues long.

The chain joins TRBV4-1 to TRBJ2-2, with a weak D call TRBD2 (5 bases). CDR1 MGHRA and CDR2 YSYEKL come from the germline V gene. CDR3 size: 16 residues. Between the trimmed V and J ends, which lost 4 bases and 0 bases, there was a span of 12 bases. Written as DNA, the CDR3 is TGCGCCAGCAGCCCCTCCAGCGGAGCGAACACCGGGGAGCTGTTTTTT. Translation: CASSPSSGANTGELFF.

V and J are TRBV30 and TRBJ1-1; D perhaps matches TRBD1 (5 bases). The CDR3 length is 13 residues. Germline values: CDR1 GTSNPN, CDR2 SVGIG (reference sequence). Trimming pared 8 bases from V and 4 bases from J, leaving 17 bases between. The CDR3 here is CARGSRRGTEAFF. Written as DNA, the CDR3 is TGTGCCCGAGGGTCCCGGAGGGGCACTGAAGCTTTCTTT.

The J gene is TRBJ2-5, the V gene TRBV28; 7 bases are a match to TRBD1. Germline CDR1 is MDHEN and CDR2 is SYDVKM. V lost 6 bases, J lost 5 bases, and 6 bases stayed unmatched. The CDR3 covers 13 residues. For the CDR3, the DNA is TGTGCCAGCAGGTACAGGGGTCGGGAGACCCAGTACTTC. It yields the protein CASRYRGRETQYF.

The chain recombines TRBV5-1 with TRBJ2-1, with 10 nucleotides matching TRBD2. This CDR3 is built from 16 residues. After removal of 0 bases from V and 9 bases from J, the junction contained 9 bases not matched to a gene. Germline values: CDR1 SGHRS, CDR2 YFSETQ. CDR3 amino acids: CASSLAELAGAAEQFF. The CDR3 DNA reads as TGCGCCAGCAGCTTGGCCGAGCTAGCGGGAGCGGCTGAGCAGTTCTTC. The full variable domain, in which reference TRBV5-1 and TRBJ2-1 provide the parts outside the CDR3, is KAGVTQTPRYLIKTRGQQVTLSCSPISGHRSVSWYQQTPGQGLQFLFEYFSETQRNKGNFPGRFSGRQFSNSRSEMNVSTLELGDSALYLCASSLAELAGAAEQFFGPGTRLTVL.

The chain recombines TRBV29-1 with TRBJ1-5; possibly TRBD1 for D (5 bases). This CDR3 comprises 11 residues. Germline V gene sequence: CDR1 SQVTM, CDR2 ANQGSEA. CDR3 loop: CASGEDQPQHF. The DNA of the CDR3 is TGCGCCTCGGGGGAGGACCAGCCCCAGCATTTT.

This clone appeared a single time. The chain couples TRBV7-9 to TRBJ2-5; 9 positions match TRBD2. The CDR3 covers 14 residues. With 5 bases clipped from V and 4 bases from J, the junction kept 5 bases outside the gene matches. Germline loops: CDR1 SEHNR, CDR2 FQNEAQ (reference sequence). CDR3 amino acids: CASSPGAGGETQYF. CDR3 DNA sequence: TGTGCCAGCAGCCCGGGAGCGGGGGGAGAGACCCAGTACTTC.

The gene calls are TRBV11-1 and TRBJ2-3; D possibly corresponds to TRBD2 (6 bases). CDR1 is SGHAT, CDR2 FQDESV, per germline (reference sequence). Deletions cut 8 bases from V and 2 bases from J, with 14 bases between. The CDR3 length is 14 residues. CDR3 in amino acids: CASQTGVYTDTQYF. For the CDR3, the DNA is TGTGCCAGCCAAACGGGAGTGTACACAGATACGCAGTATTTT.

The sample holds one count of this clone. The chain employs TRBV30 and TRBJ1-1; 8 bases line up with TRBD1. V was clipped by 2 bases and J by 2 bases; unmatched bases: 7. This CDR3 contains 15 residues. Germline lookup yields CDR1 GTSNPN and CDR2 SVGIG (reference sequence). CDR3 region: CAWSRDRKRNTEAFF. For the CDR3, the DNA is TGTGCCTGGAGTAGGGACAGGAAGAGAAACACTGAAGCTTTCTTT.